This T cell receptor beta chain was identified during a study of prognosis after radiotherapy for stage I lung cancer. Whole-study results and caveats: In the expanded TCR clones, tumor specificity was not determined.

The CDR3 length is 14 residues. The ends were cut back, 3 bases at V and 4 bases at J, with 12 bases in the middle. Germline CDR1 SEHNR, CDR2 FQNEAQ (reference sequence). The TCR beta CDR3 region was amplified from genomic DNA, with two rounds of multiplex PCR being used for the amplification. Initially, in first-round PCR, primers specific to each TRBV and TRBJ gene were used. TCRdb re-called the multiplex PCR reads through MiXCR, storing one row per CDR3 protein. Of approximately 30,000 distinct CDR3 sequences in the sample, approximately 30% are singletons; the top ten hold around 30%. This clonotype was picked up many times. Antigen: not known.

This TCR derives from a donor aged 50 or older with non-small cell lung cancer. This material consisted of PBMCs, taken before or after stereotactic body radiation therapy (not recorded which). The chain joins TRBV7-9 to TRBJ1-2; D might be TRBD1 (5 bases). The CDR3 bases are TGTGCCAGCAGCTTGAGCGGGACCTCCTATGGCTACACCTTC. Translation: CASSLSGTSYGYTF.